What follows describes a single TCR beta chain. Its antigen is undetermined. The CDR3 runs 15 residues. V dropped 1 base and J dropped 4; count of bases not matched to a gene: 6. Germline CDR1 reads LNHDA; CDR2 reads SQIVND (reference sequence). These data belong to a study of OX40 agonist ivuxolimab in advanced cancers. Study at large: Those enrolled were 82.7% male, with a mean age of around 58 years and ages from roughly 20 to 85.

Assay used: immunoSEQ multiplex PCR; TCRdb lists only in-frame clones, some missing. Seen here are about 80,000 clones, roughly four fifths observed once, and the top ten hold 20% to 25%. General observations from the study: Also present in some nonresponders was a low level of normalized T-cell clonal expansion. The study found that CD8+ T cells averaged more expanded clones than CD4+. Both CD4+ and CD8+ T cell populations in blood had undergone clonal expansion by week 6 at 0.1 to 3.0 mg/kg.

This sequence was found in an adult with an advanced solid tumor such as melanoma, head and neck, liver or kidney cancer. The chain links TRBV19 to TRBJ2-7; TRBD2 matches 8 bases. The sequenced sample was CD4+ or CD8+ T cells sorted from blood, obtained in a trial of the OX40 agonist ivuxolimab. CDR3 nucleotide sequence: TGTGCCAGTAGTATAGGAGGCGGGAGGAGGTACGAGCAGTACTTC. Amino acid sequence: CASSIGGGRRYEQYF.